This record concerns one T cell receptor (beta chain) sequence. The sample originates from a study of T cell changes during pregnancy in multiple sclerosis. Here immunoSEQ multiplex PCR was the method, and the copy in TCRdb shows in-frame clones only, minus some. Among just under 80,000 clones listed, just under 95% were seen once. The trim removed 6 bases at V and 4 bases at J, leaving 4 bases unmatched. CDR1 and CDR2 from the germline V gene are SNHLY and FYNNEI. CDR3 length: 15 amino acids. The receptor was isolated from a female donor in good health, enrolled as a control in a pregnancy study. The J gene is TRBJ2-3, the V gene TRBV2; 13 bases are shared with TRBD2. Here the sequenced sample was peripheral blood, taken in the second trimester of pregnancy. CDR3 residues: CASRQLAGGADTQYF. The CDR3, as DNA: TGTGCCAGCAGGCAACTAGCGGGGGGGGCAGATACGCAGTATTTT.